The 20 T cell receptor beta chains below come from one sample, sequenced in a study of CXCR3-negative and CXCR3-positive naive CD8 T cells (dated by TCRdb to between 2018 and 2021). The sequencing machine was a NextSeq 550. The Human TCR Profiling Kit (MiLaboratory) was used to make UMI-labeled 5' RACE TRB cDNA libraries. TCRdb reprocessed the raw reads; every CDR3 protein sequence is a single record, and DNA is not supplied. The sample table holds 50,000 to 75,000 distinct CDR3 sequences. The ten top clones hold 3.5% to 5% of the sample. The sequencing sample was made of naive CXCR3- CD8+ T cells from blood. The cell subset or site label for this specimen denotes: CD45RO-CCR7+CD27+CD95- naive CD8+ T cells lacking CXCR3 (TNR3-). The source is a human donor in good health. Some clones in this sample may be carry-over from other donors' samples.

The chain combines TRBV15 with TRBJ1-6. The CDR3 covers 14 residues. Germline V gene lookup returns CDR1 LNHNV and CDR2 YYDKDF (reference sequence). CDR3 loop: CATSGDSPTSPLHF.

This sequence joins TRBV29-1 and TRBJ2-3; TCRdb reports TRBD2, a call that lacks DNA to check it against. CDR3 length: 13 residues. In germline, CDR1 is SQVTM, CDR2 ANQGSEA. The CDR3 loop is CSVRGRGTDTQYF.

The CDR3 here is CATSVGGASEQYF. This chain uses TRBV24-1 with TRBJ2-7; TCRdb outputs TRBD1, but without DNA this stays unchecked. The germline gives CDR1 KGHDR, CDR2 SFDVKD. This CDR3 is 13 amino acids long.

The chain has TRBV20-1 and TRBJ2-7; TCRdb designates TRBD2, a call that cannot be tested without DNA. Germline-derived CDR1 and CDR2 are DFQATT and SNEGSKA (reference sequence). The CDR3 runs 15 residues. The CDR3 reads CSAEGLAGPSYEQYF.

V usage is TRBV5-1 and J usage is TRBJ2-7; TCRdb outputs TRBD1, but without DNA this stays unchecked. CDR3 length: 19 amino acids. CDR1 SGHRS and CDR2 YFSETQ come from the germline V gene. The CDR3 here is CASGGSGTGYPRVSYEQYF.

The rearrangement uses TRBV29-1 and TRBJ2-7. Germline V lookup: CDR1 SQVTM, CDR2 ANQGSEA. This CDR3 spans 13 amino acids. CDR3 in amino acids: CSVGAAHSYEQYF.

The chain recombines TRBV20-1 with TRBJ1-1. The CDR3 spans 13 residues. Germline V gene data show CDR1 as DFQATT and CDR2 as SNEGSKA (reference sequence). CDR3 loop: CSARPWGDTEAFF.

The chain joins TRBV29-1 to TRBJ2-7; with no DNA, the TCRdb D assignment of TRBD2 cannot be verified. Germline assignment: CDR1 SQVTM and CDR2 ANQGSEA. The CDR3 extends over 14 amino acids. CDR3 loop: CSVKGGPHTYEQYF.

The chain carries TRBV15 and TRBJ2-7; TCRdb gives TRBD2 as the D gene, but with no DNA this cannot be confirmed. The germline CDR1 and CDR2 sequences are LNHNV and YYDKDF (reference sequence). This CDR3 region has 15 residues. CDR3 region: CATSKGLAGSYEQYF.

The rearrangement links TRBV7-2 to TRBJ1-1. Germline CDR1 is SGHTA and CDR2 is FQGNSA. This CDR3 comprises 14 residues. The CDR3 protein is CASSRPGVNTEAFF. Supplemented by reference TRBV7-2 and TRBJ1-1, the full variable domain reads GAGVSQSPSNKVTEKGKDVELRCDPISGHTALYWYRQSLGQGLEFLIYFQGNSAPDKSGLPSDRFSAERTGGSVSTLTIQRTQQEDSAVYLCASSRPGVNTEAFFGQGTRLTVV.

V gene TRBV28 combines with J gene TRBJ2-5; the D gene TCRdb calls, TRBD2, cannot be checked with no DNA. The germline V gene encodes CDR1 MDHEN and CDR2 SYDVKM. The CDR3 extends over 18 amino acids. This CDR3 is CASSSPNLVAQIQETQYF.

The CDR3 reads CSAWTGLESYNSPLHF. This chain links TRBV20-1 with TRBJ1-6; as DNA is missing, the TRBD1 call by TCRdb cannot be tested. CDR1 is DFQATT and CDR2 is SNEGSKA in the germline V gene (reference sequence). The CDR3 runs 16 residues.

The chain links TRBV29-1 to TRBJ2-7; TCRdb proposes TRBD1, but this gene call is untestable without DNA. The germline gives CDR1 SQVTM, CDR2 ANQGSEA. CDR3 length equals 12 residues. CDR3 sequence reads: CSATGQSYEQYF.

The chain is built from TRBV6-1 and TRBJ2-1; checking the TCRdb D call of TRBD1 is not possible without DNA. The CDR3 runs to 14 residues. Germline lookup yields CDR1 MNHNS and CDR2 SASEGT. This CDR3 is CASSRTGEYNEQFF.

This chain joins TRBV13 and TRBJ2-3; TCRdb's D call of TRBD2 is untestable without DNA. The CDR3 consists of 15 residues. Germline CDR1 reads PRHDT; CDR2 reads FYEKMQ (reference sequence). This chain's CDR3 is CASSTLAGVEDTQYF.

The rearrangement links TRBV11-2 to TRBJ2-1; TCRdb selects TRBD2, and the lack of DNA leaves this call unchecked. From germline, CDR1 is SGHAT and CDR2 FQNNGV. This CDR3 is built from 15 residues. CDR3 in amino acids: CASTLGLAGVNEQFF.

The chain combines TRBV12-3 or TRBV12-4 with TRBJ2-1. This CDR3 is built from 14 residues. CDR3 region: CASSFNRGNNEQFF.

This chain uses TRBV11-1 with TRBJ2-1; no DNA is available, so the TRBD2 call from TCRdb remains unchecked. CDR3 length equals 16 residues. CDR1 is SGHAT, CDR2 FQDESV, per germline (reference sequence). The CDR3 sequence is CASSLRGLPLYNEQFF.

The chain carries TRBV7-9 and TRBJ2-2; TCRdb outputs TRBD1, but without DNA this stays unchecked. The CDR3 is 15 residues long. Germline assignment: CDR1 SEHNR and CDR2 FQNEAQ (reference sequence). CDR3: CASSLPTGNTGELFF.

The J gene is TRBJ2-5, the V gene TRBV7-6. This CDR3 comprises 12 residues. Germline V CDR1 and CDR2: SGHVS, FNYEAQ. CDR3 residues: CASSGSKETQYF. Full variable domain (missing parts from reference TRBV7-6 and TRBJ2-5): GAGVSQSPRYKVTKRGQDVALRCDPISGHVSLYWYRQALGQGPEFLTYFNYEAQQDKSGLPNDRFSAERPEGSISTLTIQRTEQRDSAMYRCASSGSKETQYFGPGTRLLVL.